A single sample is the source of the 28 T cell receptor beta chains below, sequenced in a study of blood T cell repertoires in COVID-19. Profiling relied on immunoSEQ multiplex PCR, and the TCRdb table lists in-frame clones only, not all of them. The sample includes approximately 110,000 clones, roughly 85% of them seen just once. Sequenced: peripheral blood. The receptor set was obtained from a man aged 35-49 years with acute or convalescent COVID-19.

The chain couples TRBV5-1 to TRBJ1-2, with 11 bases identical to TRBD1. Trimming cost V 3 bases and J 5 bases; bases outside gene matches: 6. The CDR3 covers 15 residues. Per germline, CDR1 SGHRS and CDR2 YFSETQ. The CDR3 sequence: CASSSGQGAEYGYTF. CDR3 bases: TGCGCCAGCAGCTCAGGACAGGGGGCAGAGTATGGCTACACCTTC. Variable domain in full (rest from reference TRBV5-1 and TRBJ1-2): KAGVTQTPRYLIKTRGQQVTLSCSPISGHRSVSWYQQTPGQGLQFLFEYFSETQRNKGNFPGRFSGRQFSNSRSEMNVSTLELGDSALYLCASSSGQGAEYGYTFGSGTRLTVV.

The rearrangement uses TRBV24-1 and TRBJ2-5; D is ambiguous. Germline lookup yields CDR1 KGHDR and CDR2 SFDVKD. This CDR3 contains 13 residues. Trimming removed 3 bases from V and 0 bases from J, with 4 bases in between. CDR3 protein: CATSDGHQETQYF. The CDR3, as DNA: TGTGCCACCAGTGATGGGCACCAAGAGACCCAGTACTTC.

The chain combines TRBV29-1 with TRBJ2-1; 7 bases map to TRBD2. CDR1 and CDR2 (germline): SQVTM, ANQGSEA. The junction had 2 bases not matched to a gene; V was cut back by 7 bases and J by 8 bases. The length of the CDR3 is 10 residues. The CDR3 DNA sequence: TGCAGCGGGGAGGGCGATGAGCAGTTCTTC. Translating it yields CSGEGDEQFF.

The chain combines TRBV11-2 with TRBJ2-7; 11 bases line up with TRBD2. The CDR3 is made up of 14 amino acids. The V and J ends lost 6 bases and 3 bases, in that order; junction bases with no gene match: 4. The germline CDR1 and CDR2 sequences are SGHAT and FQNNGV. CDR3 residues: CASRQTSGDYEQYF. CDR3 sequence (DNA): TGTGCCAGCAGGCAGACTAGCGGGGACTACGAGCAGTACTTC.

The table lists this clone with a count of one. The gene calls are TRBV12-3 or TRBV12-4 and TRBJ1-1; tentative D call: TRBD1 (6 bases). The germline V and J ends were trimmed by 7 bases and 4 bases, with 13 bases remaining between them. The CDR3 runs 13 residues. The CDR3 region is CASNKGGGTEAFF. The CDR3 nucleotides read TGTGCCAGCAATAAGGGGGGGGGCACTGAAGCTTTCTTT.

V usage is TRBV2 and J usage is TRBJ1-5; D gene ambiguous. Germline-derived CDR1 and CDR2 are SNHLY and FYNNEI. The CDR3 covers 16 residues. Trimming cost V 4 bases and J 3 bases, with 16 bases left between them. CDR3 region: CASSVSHRFSNQPQHF. The DNA for the CDR3 is TGTGCCAGCAGTGTATCGCACCGGTTCTCCAATCAGCCCCAGCATTTT.

This clone was counted a single time. This chain joins TRBV5-8 and TRBJ1-1; tentatively, D is TRBD1 (5 bases). The CDR3 is made up of 13 amino acids. Germline CDR1 SGHTS, CDR2 YDEGEE. V lost 1 base, J lost 1 base, and 5 bases lay in between. The CDR3 spells CASSLTGNTEAFF. The DNA of the CDR3 is TGTGCCAGCAGCTTGACAGGGAACACTGAAGCTTTCTTT.

The rearrangement links TRBV9 to TRBJ2-1, with D tentatively TRBD1 (6 bases). Germline V lookup: CDR1 SGDLS, CDR2 YYNGEE. This CDR3 has 14 amino acids. Trimming removed 3 bases from V and 2 bases from J, with 9 bases in between. CDR3 coding DNA: TGTGCCAGCAGCGAGGACAGTACCTACAATGAGCAGTTCTTC. It yields the protein CASSEDSTYNEQFF.

The rearrangement joins TRBV30 to TRBJ2-3, with D possibly being TRBD1 (6 bases). In germline, CDR1 is GTSNPN, CDR2 SVGIG (reference sequence). Trimming shortened V by 8 bases and J by 1 base, and 22 bases separated the two germline ends. The CDR3 contains 16 residues. In DNA form, the CDR3 reads TGTGCCGTCCGGCTCGGCGTGGGGGCCGGCACAGATACGCAGTATTTT. It encodes CAVRLGVGAGTDTQYF.

In this sample, this clone turned up once. The rearrangement uses TRBV6-2 or TRBV6-3 and TRBJ1-2, with D tentatively TRBD1 (5 bases). Germline-derived CDR1 and CDR2 are MNHEY and SVGEGT. V was shortened by 6 bases and J by 4 bases, with 9 bases between the two germline ends. The CDR3 consists of 12 residues. For the CDR3, the DNA is TGTGCCAGCAGCGAGACAGTCTATGGCTACACCTTC. The encoded protein is CASSETVYGYTF.

This rearrangement joins TRBV3-1 (or the pseudogene TRBV3-2) to TRBJ2-3; TRBD1 agrees at 8 bases. The CDR3 loop spans 18 amino acids. In germline, CDR1 is LGHDT, CDR2 YNNKEL (reference sequence). J was trimmed by 4 bases and V by 6 bases; bases with no gene match: 18. The CDR3 nucleotides read TGTGCCAGCAGAGGAAAACTCCTTCAGGGGGCGAGGGCAGATACGCAGTATTTT. Translation: CASRGKLLQGARADTQYF.

The CDR3 sequence: CASSFWLAGTDTQYF. The CDR3 DNA follows: TGTGCCAGTTCTTTTTGGCTAGCGGGCACAGATACGCAGTATTTT. The V call is TRBV19, the J call TRBJ2-3, with 7 nucleotides matching TRBD2. This CDR3 contains 15 residues. Germline assignment: CDR1 LNHDA and CDR2 SQIVND (reference sequence). Trimming took 8 bases from V and 1 from J; bases not matched to a gene: 9.

The CDR3 here is CASSPPTGGREKLFF. The CDR3 DNA is TGTGCCAGCAGCCCCCCGACAGGGGGGAGGGAAAAACTGTTTTTT. The chain has TRBV11-2 and TRBJ1-4, with 9 bases aligning to TRBD1. Germline CDR1 reads SGHAT; CDR2 reads FQNNGV. V lost 5 bases and J lost 8; bases outside the gene matches: 9. The CDR3 length is 15 residues.

This clone was seen just once. The V gene is TRBV19, the J gene TRBJ2-2; a possible D gene is TRBD1 (7 bases). Deletions cut 2 bases from V and 5 bases from J, with 12 bases between. The germline CDR1 and CDR2 sequences are LNHDA and SQIVND (reference sequence). The CDR3 loop spans 15 amino acids. The CDR3 here is CASSIRQGGTGELFF. CDR3 nucleotides: TGTGCCAGTAGTATAAGACAGGGAGGAACCGGGGAGCTGTTTTTT.

Only a few counts were recorded for this clone. V is TRBV7-2 and J is TRBJ2-7, with TRBD2 matching over 9 bases. Unmatched junction bases numbered 7, after V lost 5 bases and J lost 2 bases. Germline lookup yields CDR1 SGHTA and CDR2 FQGNSA. This CDR3 has 15 amino acids. The CDR3 bases are TGTGCCAGCAGCCCCAAGGGCGGGGGGGCCTACGAGCAGTACTTC. As protein: CASSPKGGGAYEQYF.

The chain links TRBV24-1 to TRBJ1-5; D is undetermined. V was cut by 5 bases and J by 3 bases, with 4 bases left in between. Germline V gene data show CDR1 as KGHDR and CDR2 as SFDVKD. The CDR3 sequence is 12 residues long. As DNA, the CDR3 is TGTGCCACCAGTGTTAACAATCAGCCCCAGCATTTT. Amino acids: CATSVNNQPQHF.

The V and J genes are TRBV2 and TRBJ2-2; TRBD2 might be the D (5 bases). The CDR3 spans 13 residues. Trimming took off 7 bases at V and 2 bases at J, with 8 bases between the two ends. The germline V gene encodes CDR1 SNHLY and CDR2 FYNNEI. The CDR3 sequence is CASTTTNTGELFF. CDR3 coding DNA: TGTGCCAGCACGACTACTAACACCGGGGAGCTGTTTTTT. The full variable domain, completed using reference TRBV2 and TRBJ2-2, is EPEVTQTPSHQVTQMGQEVILRCVPISNHLYFYWYRQILGQKVEFLVSFYNNEISEKSEIFDDQFSVERPDGSNFTLKIRSTKLEDSAMYFCASTTTNTGELFFGEGSRLTVL.

The chain links TRBV2 to TRBJ2-7, with D unclear. This CDR3 has 13 residues. The V end lost 4 bases, the J end lost 2 bases, and 9 bases lay between the germline ends. Per germline, CDR1 SNHLY and CDR2 FYNNEI. The CDR3 DNA sequence: TGTGCCAGCAGTGTGGCCAAAACCTACGAGCAGTACTTC. Protein product: CASSVAKTYEQYF.

The gene calls are TRBV11-2 and TRBJ2-3; 8 bases are shared with TRBD2. V trimming: 0 bases; J trimming: 1 base; junction bases outside the gene matches: 6. The germline CDR1 and CDR2 sequences are SGHAT and FQNNGV. The CDR3 sequence is 17 residues long. The DNA for the CDR3 is TGTGCCAGCAGCTTAGAGGGGCGGGGGGTTGGCACAGATACGCAGTATTTT. Translation: CASSLEGRGVGTDTQYF.

This clone is medium-sized within its sample. The chain recombines TRBV29-1 with TRBJ2-6; D might be TRBD1 (7 bases). Trimming took off 4 bases at V and 5 bases at J, with 24 bases between the two ends. CDR1 and CDR2 (germline): SQVTM, ANQGSEA. The CDR3 spans 18 residues. In nucleotides, the CDR3 is TGCAGCGTTGTTCGTCCTCAGGGGGGACTCTGTAGGGCCAACGTCCTGACTTTC. Its protein product is CSVVRPQGGLCRANVLTF.

V is TRBV6-5 and J is TRBJ2-3; 7 nucleotides align to TRBD1. V was clipped by 7 bases and J by 0 bases; unmatched bases: 7. From germline, CDR1 is MNHEY and CDR2 SVGAGI. The CDR3 totals 15 residues. The CDR3 reads CASKPRGFSTDTQYF. The CDR3 coding sequence is TGTGCCAGCAAACCCAGGGGGTTTAGCACAGATACGCAGTATTTT.

The genes are TRBV7-8 and TRBJ2-3; D not certain. V shed 2 bases and J shed 5 bases, with 5 bases lying between them. Looked up from germline, CDR1 is SGHVS and CDR2 is FQNEAQ. CDR3 length equals 12 residues. The CDR3 coding sequence is TGTGCCAGCAGCTTAAGCGAAGATACGCAGTATTTT. Protein: CASSLSEDTQYF.

The chain uses TRBV6-4 and TRBJ1-4, with TRBD1 identical over 8 bases. The CDR3 runs 14 residues. Per the germline V gene, CDR1 is MRHNA and CDR2 is SNTAGT. V trimming: 6 bases; J trimming: 7 bases; junction bases outside the gene matches: 7. The CDR3 reads CASRNRGGTEKLFF. DNA of the CDR3: TGTGCCAGCAGAAACAGGGGGGGGACTGAAAAACTGTTTTTT.

J is TRBJ2-1 and V is TRBV10-3; 8 nucleotides line up with TRBD2. Germline CDR1 reads ENHRY; CDR2 reads SYGVKD. V lost 10 bases, J lost 0 bases, and 5 bases stayed unmatched. The CDR3 consists of 14 residues. This chain's CDR3 is CATIAGRSYNEQFF. CDR3 nucleotides: TGTGCCACAATAGCGGGGCGCTCCTACAATGAGCAGTTCTTC.

This sequence joins TRBV7-2 and TRBJ2-5, with 7 bases fitting TRBD1. The V and J ends lost 2 bases and 1 base, in that order; junction bases with no gene match: 1. Germline loops: CDR1 SGHTA, CDR2 FQGNSA. This CDR3 is built from 14 residues. CDR3 region: CASSLNRGQETQYF. The CDR3 coding sequence is TGTGCCAGCAGCTTAAACAGGGGCCAAGAGACCCAGTACTTC.

The rearrangement uses TRBV3-1 (or the pseudogene TRBV3-2) and TRBJ1-2; maybe TRBD1 (6 bases). Germline loops: CDR1 LGHDT, CDR2 YNNKEL (reference sequence). With 5 bases removed from V and 8 bases from J, the gap between germline ends came to 21 bases. The CDR3 is 15 residues long. CDR3 region: CASSYRDTEEGGYTF. The CDR3, as DNA: TGTGCCAGCAGCTACCGGGACACCGAAGAGGGAGGCTACACCTTC.

This rearrangement joins TRBV5-1 to TRBJ2-5; 16 nucleotides line up with TRBD2. With V trimmed by 4 bases and J by 5 bases, 2 bases remained unmatched. Germline V gene sequence: CDR1 SGHRS, CDR2 YFSETQ. This CDR3 comprises 15 residues. CDR3 loop: CASSLGLAGGETQYF. The CDR3 DNA reads TGCGCCAGCAGCCTGGGACTAGCGGGAGGGGAGACCCAGTACTTC.

The chain is built from TRBV7-2 and TRBJ2-1, with TRBD2 matching 8 bases. Germline assignment: CDR1 SGHTA and CDR2 FQGNSA. The CDR3 loop spans 15 amino acids. Losses at the gene ends were 3 bases for V and 7 bases for J; bases not matched to a gene: 8. This CDR3 is CASSFFAGGGNEQFF. CDR3 nucleotide sequence: TGTGCCAGCAGCTTTTTCGCGGGGGGCGGGAATGAGCAGTTCTTC.